These 8 T cell receptor beta chains came from one sample sequenced in a study of OX40 agonist ivuxolimab in advanced cancers. The data were produced by immunoSEQ multiplex PCR, yet TCRdb's version contains in-frame clones alone and is incomplete. The sample carries around 73,000 clones, 75% to 90% recorded once. The material sequenced was CD4+ or CD8+ T cells sorted from blood, taken in a trial of the OX40 agonist ivuxolimab. The receptors shown here come from an adult with an advanced solid tumor such as melanoma, head and neck, liver or kidney cancer.

The chain recombines TRBV6-6 with TRBJ2-3, with no clear D. V was trimmed by 2 bases and J by 4 bases, leaving 4 bases between them. Germline V gene lookup returns CDR1 MNHNY and CDR2 SVGAGI (reference sequence). The CDR3 totals 12 residues. The CDR3 spells CASSYPADTQYF. The CDR3 region has the DNA TGTGCCAGCAGTTACCCCGCAGATACGCAGTATTTT.

The count of this clone is one. The V gene is TRBV6-1, the J gene TRBJ2-7; tentatively, D is TRBD2 (5 bases). The CDR3 covers 14 residues. Trimming took off 4 bases at V and 0 bases at J, with 10 bases between the two ends. Germline V gene data show CDR1 as MNHNS and CDR2 as SASEGT. This chain's CDR3 is CASSGLALSYEQYF. CDR3 nucleotide sequence: TGTGCCAGCAGTGGTTTAGCGCTCTCCTACGAGCAGTACTTC.

CDR3 sequence reads: CASSQVHPSGREKETQYF. The CDR3 coding sequence is TGCGCCAGCAGCCAAGTTCACCCTAGCGGGAGGGAAAAAGAGACCCAGTACTTC. The chain has TRBV4-1 and TRBJ2-5; 12 positions agree with TRBD2. The V and J ends lost 1 base and 3 bases, in that order; junction bases with no gene match: 9. CDR3 length: 18 residues. Germline CDR1 reads MGHRA; CDR2 reads YSYEKL.

The chain is built from TRBV5-6 and TRBJ2-7; TRBD2 agrees at 11 bases. The trim removed 3 bases at V and 5 bases at J, leaving 13 bases unmatched. This CDR3 has 17 residues. Germline V gives CDR1 SGHDT, CDR2 YYEEEE. The CDR3 DNA reads as TGTGCCAGCAGCTGGCGCACTAGCGGGAGTACGGTCAACGAGCAGTACTTC. It is translated as CASSWRTSGSTVNEQYF.

This clone was observed once. The chain uses TRBV27 and TRBJ1-5; a weak D match, TRBD1 (5 bases). The CDR3 runs 13 residues. Germline CDR1 and CDR2: MNHEY and SMNVEV (reference sequence). Trimming removed 9 bases at V and 2 bases at J, with 11 bases between. The CDR3 region is CARNRRGNQPQHF. The CDR3 DNA reads TGTGCCAGGAACAGGAGGGGCAATCAGCCCCAGCATTTT.

The chain combines TRBV11-1 with TRBJ2-1, with TRBD2 matching over 7 bases. Trimming at V came to 5 bases and at J to 8 bases, leaving 9 bases not matched to a gene. The CDR3 contains 14 residues. Germline values: CDR1 SGHAT, CDR2 FQDESV (reference sequence). The CDR3: CASSPRTSLDEQFF. CDR3 in DNA: TGTGCCAGCAGCCCTCGGACTAGTTTAGATGAGCAGTTCTTC.

The rearrangement links TRBV5-1 to TRBJ2-5; D gene unclear. The CDR3 sequence is 13 residues long. The germline CDR1 and CDR2 sequences are SGHRS and YFSETQ. V lost 4 bases, J lost 4 bases, and 11 bases lay in between. CDR3 bases: TGCGCCAGCAGCATCCCGGGTATAGAGACCCAGTACTTC. This codes for CASSIPGIETQYF.

The rearrangement uses TRBV5-6 and TRBJ2-1, with 8 bases aligning to TRBD1. Germline-derived CDR1 and CDR2 are SGHDT and YYEEEE. Trimming at V came to 4 bases and at J to 3 bases, leaving 6 bases not matched to a gene. The CDR3 runs to 15 residues. This CDR3 reads CASSPQGAGYNEQFF. The CDR3 DNA follows: TGTGCCAGCAGCCCGCAGGGGGCGGGCTACAATGAGCAGTTCTTC.